This T cell receptor beta chain is drawn from a study of T cells in localized non-small cell lung cancer. This CDR3 contains 15 residues. CDR1 and CDR2 (germline): SGHVS, FQNEAQ. The ends were cut back, 1 base at V and 1 base at J, with 8 bases in the middle. Assay: immunoSEQ multiplex PCR; the TCRdb copy retains only in-frame clones and omits some. The data hold roughly 25,000 clones, with roughly 86% observed a single time. General observations from the study: Sequencing was limited to one tumor region, leaving the possibility of heterogeneity open. Uninvolved adjacent lung showed peak T cell clonality, exceeding tumor. The appearance of a median approximately 60 of the top 100 tumor clones was seen in adjacent lung. An association was observed between higher blood T cell density and longer overall survival.

In the case of this clone: The antigen remains unidentified.

The rearrangement uses TRBV7-8 and TRBJ1-5; the D is unclear. This TCR was recovered from a male donor at least 60 years old with stage II squamous cell lung carcinoma. This specimen was peripheral blood, taken before any cancer treatment. The CDR3 coding sequence is TGTGCCAGCAGCTTAGGCTCGGGCAGCAATCAGCCCCAGCATTTT. Its translation is CASSLGSGSNQPQHF.